A selection of T cell receptor beta chains follows, all from one sample in a study of OX40 agonist ivuxolimab in advanced cancers. The table came from immunoSEQ multiplex PCR; TCRdb's copy has only in-frame clones and leaves some out. The profile covers about 130,000 clones, with around 92% appearing a single time and roughly 0.85% taken by the ten largest. The source material was CD4+ or CD8+ T cells sorted from blood, sampled in a trial of the OX40 agonist ivuxolimab. These receptors were collected from an adult with an advanced solid tumor such as melanoma, head and neck, liver or kidney cancer. Both conserved end residues are part of each CDR3. Each record gives: CDR3 protein, CDR3 DNA, J gene, V gene, clone size, D gene. A D gene is named only where the DNA matches it firmly. Size is omitted from some rows. Given values are once, few, many or a class for expanded clones.

CDR3: CASSLGQGADTQYF
DNA: TGCGCCAGCAGCTTGGGACAGGGGGCAGATACGCAGTATTTT
J: TRBJ2-3
V: TRBV5-1
size: -
D: TRBD1

CDR3: CASSPPMAEAKNIQYF
DNA: TGTGCCAGCTCACCACCGATGGCGGAAGCCAAAAACATTCAGTACTTC
J: TRBJ2-4
V: TRBV18
size: -
D: -

CDR3: CASSIREGYEQYF
DNA: TGTGCCAGCAGCATCAGGGAGGGCTACGAGCAGTACTTC
J: TRBJ2-7
V: TRBV9
size: -
D: TRBD2

CDR3: CASSQEPMKNTEAFF
DNA: TGTGCCAGCAGCCAAGAACCGATGAAGAACACTGAAGCTTTCTTT
J: TRBJ1-1
V: TRBV4-2
size: few
D: -

CDR3: CASSYSLDFPDTQYF
DNA: TGTGCCAGCAGTTACTCTCTCGATTTCCCAGATACGCAGTATTTT
J: TRBJ2-3
V: TRBV6-5
size: -
D: -

CDR3: CASSSYSRRGGYTF
DNA: TGTGCCAGCAGTTCGTACAGCAGGCGTGGTGGCTACACCTTC
J: TRBJ1-2
V: TRBV28
size: few
D: -

CDR3: CASSYSIGVSFEAFF
DNA: TGTGCCAGCAGTTACTCGATAGGAGTTTCGTTCGAAGCTTTCTTT
J: TRBJ1-1
V: TRBV6-5
size: -
D: -

CDR3: CASSRVTGASGANVLTF
DNA: TGTGCCAGCAGTCGGGTAACGGGAGCTTCTGGGGCCAACGTCCTGACTTTC
J: TRBJ2-6
V: TRBV27
size: once
D: -

CDR3: CASSQRLAGDRTDTQYF
DNA: TGTGCCAGCAGCCAAAGACTAGCGGGCGATAGGACAGATACGCAGTATTTT
J: TRBJ2-3
V: TRBV7-2
size: -
D: TRBD2

CDR3: CASSQTLQPQHF
DNA: TGTGCCAGCAGTCAAACCCTCCAGCCCCAGCATTTT
J: TRBJ1-5
V: TRBV2
size: -
D: -

CDR3: CASSRKERQETQYF
DNA: TGTGCCAGCAGCCGAAAGGAGAGACAAGAGACCCAGTACTTC
J: TRBJ2-5
V: TRBV6-1
size: -
D: -

CDR3: CASSPGRLHEGTGELFF
DNA: TGTGCCAGCAGCCCAGGCAGACTTCATGAGGGCACCGGGGAGCTGTTTTTT
J: TRBJ2-2
V: TRBV7-3
size: -
D: -

CDR3: CASSLSSSGRVNEQFF
DNA: TGCGCCAGCAGCTTGTCCTCTAGCGGGAGGGTTAATGAGCAGTTCTTC
J: TRBJ2-1
V: TRBV5-1
size: -
D: TRBD2

CDR3: CASSLAGVGGDTQYF
DNA: TGCGCCAGCAGCTTGGCAGGTGTGGGAGGGGATACGCAGTATTTT
J: TRBJ2-3
V: TRBV5-1
size: once
D: TRBD2

CDR3: CASSDKTGVGSPLHF
DNA: TGTGCCAGCAGCGATAAGACAGGGGTGGGTTCACCCCTCCACTTT
J: TRBJ1-6
V: TRBV5-4
size: -
D: TRBD1

CDR3: CASSESTDGNYGYTF
DNA: TGTGCCAGCAGTGAATCGACGGACGGTAACTATGGCTACACCTTC
J: TRBJ1-2
V: TRBV6-1
size: -
D: -

CDR3: CASSSPYGYTF
DNA: TGTGCCAGCAGCTCACCTTATGGCTACACCTTC
J: TRBJ1-2
V: TRBV5-6
size: -
D: -

CDR3: CASSSRSDTQYF
DNA: TGTGCCAGCAGCTCCCGTTCCGATACGCAGTATTTT
J: TRBJ2-3
V: TRBV7-2
size: -
D: -

CDR3: CASSSGGTVNTEAFF
DNA: TGTGCCAGCAGTTCGGGCGGGACAGTCAACACTGAAGCTTTCTTT
J: TRBJ1-1
V: TRBV28
size: -
D: TRBD1

CDR3: CASSDNRVTEAFF
DNA: TGCGCCAGCAGTGATAATAGGGTCACTGAAGCTTTCTTT
J: TRBJ1-1
V: TRBV10-1
size: -
D: -

CDR3: CASKRQGPYNEQFF
DNA: TGTGCCAGCAAAAGACAGGGGCCCTACAATGAGCAGTTCTTC
J: TRBJ2-1
V: TRBV2
size: -
D: TRBD1

CDR3: CASSGDPRGPNPYNEQFF
DNA: TGTGCCAGCAGCGGGGACCCCAGGGGGCCCAACCCTTACAATGAGCAGTTCTTC
J: TRBJ2-1
V: TRBV9
size: once
D: TRBD1

CDR3: CASRKSPTGLQETQYF
DNA: TGCGCCAGCAGAAAATCGCCAACAGGGTTGCAAGAGACCCAGTACTTC
J: TRBJ2-5
V: TRBV5-1
size: -
D: -

CDR3: CASSLGQGTYEQYF
DNA: TGTGCCAGCAGCTTAGGACAGGGTACCTACGAGCAGTACTTC
J: TRBJ2-7
V: TRBV7-3
size: -
D: TRBD1

CDR3: CASSPDRAYGYTF
DNA: TGTGCCAGCAGCCCGGACAGGGCCTATGGCTACACCTTC
J: TRBJ1-2
V: TRBV28
size: -
D: TRBD1

CDR3: CASSHGTSSGYTF
DNA: TGTGCCAGCAGCCATGGGACCTCTAGCGGCTACACCTTC
J: TRBJ1-2
V: TRBV11-2
size: -
D: -

CDR3: CAISESVQWGDTEAFF
DNA: TGTGCCATCAGTGAGTCTGTTCAGTGGGGGGACACTGAAGCTTTCTTT
J: TRBJ1-1
V: TRBV10-3
size: few
D: -

CDR3: CSVGCGHRGLSATNEKLFF
DNA: TGCAGCGTTGGTTGCGGACACAGGGGATTGTCTGCAACTAATGAAAAACTGTTTTTT
J: TRBJ1-4
V: TRBV29-1
size: -
D: TRBD1

CDR3: CASSFVRNTEAFF
DNA: TGTGCCAGCAGTTTCGTAAGAAACACTGAAGCTTTCTTT
J: TRBJ1-1
V: TRBV28
size: -
D: -

CDR3: CASSQDRQYGYTF
DNA: TGTGCCAGCAGCCAAGATAGGCAGTATGGCTACACCTTC
J: TRBJ1-2
V: TRBV14
size: -
D: -

CDR3: CASSFEGDLAKNIQYF
DNA: TGTGCCAGCAGCTTCGAAGGGGATTTAGCCAAAAACATTCAGTACTTC
J: TRBJ2-4
V: TRBV5-4
size: -
D: -

CDR3: CASSLKLAGGNVYNEQFF
DNA: TGTGCCAGCAGCTTAAAACTAGCGGGAGGGAATGTCTACAATGAGCAGTTCTTC
J: TRBJ2-1
V: TRBV7-9
size: -
D: TRBD2

CDR3: CASSPGDRTYGYTF
DNA: TGTGCCAGCAGCCCCGGGGACAGGACCTATGGCTACACCTTC
J: TRBJ1-2
V: TRBV7-2
size: -
D: TRBD1

CDR3: CASQLLRQGEQFF
DNA: TGTGCCAGTCAGCTTCTCCGGCAGGGGGAGCAGTTCTTC
J: TRBJ2-1
V: TRBV7-9
size: -
D: -

CDR3: CASSFQVGGNQPQHF
DNA: TGTGCCAGCAGTTTCCAGGTGGGGGGCAATCAGCCCCAGCATTTT
J: TRBJ1-5
V: TRBV27
size: few
D: -

CDR3: CASSLVASYQETQYF
DNA: TGCGCCAGCAGCTTGGTAGCCAGCTACCAAGAGACCCAGTACTTC
J: TRBJ2-5
V: TRBV5-1
size: -
D: -

CDR3: CASSYSKAGAYEQYF
DNA: TGTGCCAGCAGTTACTCCAAAGCGGGAGCCTACGAGCAGTACTTC
J: TRBJ2-7
V: TRBV6-5
size: -
D: TRBD2

CDR3: CASSPIREGSEQYF
DNA: TGTGCCAGCTCACCAATTCGGGAAGGGTCCGAGCAGTACTTC
J: TRBJ2-7
V: TRBV18
size: -
D: -

CDR3: CASSHSFNQETQYF
DNA: TGTGCCAGCAGCCATAGTTTCAACCAAGAGACCCAGTACTTC
J: TRBJ2-5
V: TRBV7-2
size: -
D: -

CDR3: CASSLISNYQETQYF
DNA: TGTGCCAGCAGTTTAATCAGTAATTACCAAGAGACCCAGTACTTC
J: TRBJ2-5
V: TRBV27
size: -
D: -

CDR3: CASSIIGSNQPQHF
DNA: TGTGCCAGTAGTATAATCGGTTCCAATCAGCCCCAGCATTTT
J: TRBJ1-5
V: TRBV19
size: -
D: -

CDR3: CAGRRDRVSSGANVLTF
DNA: TGTGCCGGACGACGGGACAGGGTGAGCTCTGGGGCCAACGTCCTGACTTTC
J: TRBJ2-6
V: TRBV2
size: once
D: TRBD1

CDR3: CASSRREDNSPLHF
DNA: TGTGCCAGCAGTAGACGCGAGGATAATTCACCCCTCCACTTT
J: TRBJ1-6
V: TRBV6-5
size: -
D: -

CDR3: CASSIGGANEQFF
DNA: TGCGCCAGCAGCATCGGGGGAGCGAATGAGCAGTTCTTC
J: TRBJ2-1
V: TRBV5-1
size: -
D: -